This T cell receptor beta chain was identified in a study of CD8 T cells in Susac syndrome. V gave up 6 bases and J gave up 4 bases; unmatched junction bases: 9. CDR3 length equals 15 residues. TEMRA cells were FACS-enriched and CD8+ and CD4+ T cells negatively isolated. After extraction with the RNeasy kit, roughly 0.45 to 1 ug of the RNA was reverse transcribed using random hexamers. TCRdb processed the immunoSEQ multiplex PCR reads anew with MiXCR; each CDR3 protein has one entry. The sample lists about 180,000 distinct CDR3 sequences, roughly 92% occurring once. The clonotype originates from a human donor with multiple sclerosis. The V and J genes are TRBV12-3 or TRBV12-4 and TRBJ1-2; 9 bases fit TRBD1. Sequencing input: CD4+ T cells from PBMCs. DNA of the CDR3: TGTGCCAGCAGCCCCACAGGGGGCCTGGGCTATGGCTACACCTTC. Its protein is CASSPTGGLGYGYTF.